Below are 16 T cell receptor beta chains sequenced from a single sample in a study of T-cell reconstitution after alpha-beta-depleted transplantation in children (dated by TCRdb to about 2016). The method behind the library was PCR. TCRdb records Illumina HiSeq 2500 as the sequencer. TCR libraries were prepared with molecular barcoding, using unique molecular identifiers to normalize TCRbeta repertoire quantification. TCRdb reworked the public reads: Q25 trimming with fastp, MiXCR clone assembly, productive beta chains retained. Rows are unified per CDR3 protein, each entry keeping the most common DNA and genes. The sample table contains hundreds of thousands of distinct CDR3 sequences; only one count was recorded for 15% to 20% of them. The ten most abundant clones make up approximately 5% of the sample. Explained via the paper, the treatment or condition label denotes: allogeneic hematopoietic cell transplantation with graft depleted of TCRalphabeta T cells and CD19 B cells.

The specimen was PBMCs, mostly from graft donor cells, collected 360 days after TCRalphabeta/CD19-depleted stem cell transplant. The source of these receptors is a male patient between 10 and 17 years old who had a stem cell transplant for acute lymphoblastic leukemia, so the T cells may come from the graft donor.

This clonotype has a handful of counts. The V gene is TRBV6-5, the J gene TRBJ2-3; possibly TRBD1 or TRBD2 for D (6 bases each). Germline CDR1 and CDR2: MNHEY and SVGAGI. The CDR3 contains 14 residues. The V end lost 3 bases, the J end lost 4 bases, and 11 bases lay between the germline ends. The CDR3 bases are TGTGCCAGCAGTTATTTGGGGGGCCCAGATACGCAGTATTTT. This codes for CASSYLGGPDTQYF.

This clonotype has just a few counts. The genes are TRBV7-6 and TRBJ2-2; D is possibly TRBD1 (5 bases). The ends were cut back, 1 base at V and 1 base at J, with 19 bases in the middle. This CDR3 spans 19 amino acids. Germline CDR1 reads SGHVS; CDR2 reads FNYEAQ. The CDR3 loop is CASSLEPRGVFGNTGELFF. The DNA of the CDR3 is TGTGCCAGCAGCTTAGAACCAAGGGGTGTATTTGGGAACACCGGGGAGCTGTTTTTT.

This clonotype was counted at least ten times. The V and J genes are TRBV5-1 and TRBJ2-5; TRBD2 aligns across 12 bases. Trimming cost V 2 bases and J 4 bases; bases outside gene matches: 6. The CDR3 sequence is 16 residues long. Germline V lookup: CDR1 SGHRS, CDR2 YFSETQ. DNA for the CDR3: TGCGCCAGCAGCTTCCTAGCGGGAGGGCCCGGAGAGACCCAGTACTTC. It yields the protein CASSFLAGGPGETQYF.

This clonotype turned up a few times. J is TRBJ1-3 and V is TRBV20-1, with D hard to call. V was trimmed by 5 bases and J by 0 bases, leaving 2 bases between them. Germline values: CDR1 DFQATT, CDR2 SNEGSKA (reference sequence). The CDR3 is 11 amino acids. CDR3 DNA: TGCAGTGCTTACTCTGGAAACACCATATATTTT. It codes for CSAYSGNTIYF.

The V and J genes are TRBV5-1 and TRBJ1-2, with a weak D call TRBD1 (5 bases). The CDR3 runs to 14 residues. Germline V CDR1 and CDR2: SGHRS, YFSETQ. Trimming cost V 4 bases and J 0 bases, with 10 bases left between them. Here the CDR3 DNA reads TGCGCCAGCAGCCGGGACGGAGCTAACTATGGCTACACCTTC. Translation: CASSRDGANYGYTF.

This clonotype was seen only a few times. The chain couples TRBV20-1 to TRBJ1-2; 9 bases line up with TRBD1. V shed 0 bases and J 5 bases; nucleotides not matched to a gene: 4. Germline lookup yields CDR1 DFQATT and CDR2 SNEGSKA (reference sequence). The CDR3 length is 14 residues. The CDR3, as DNA: TGCAGTGCTAGAGAGGGACAGGGACGTTATGGCTACACCTTC. Its protein product is CSAREGQGRYGYTF.

This clonotype was counted between two and nine times. The rearrangement uses TRBV7-9 and TRBJ2-1; no clear D. This CDR3 is 13 amino acids long. Looked up from germline, CDR1 is SEHNR and CDR2 is FQNEAQ (reference sequence). V lost 1 base, J lost 7 bases, and 8 bases lay in between. The CDR3 spells CASSLGRRNEQFF. As DNA, the CDR3 is TGTGCCAGCAGCTTAGGCCGAAGGAATGAGCAGTTCTTC.

A note on this clonotype: An end of the junction differs from the germline gene, which may be a read error. The chain uses TRBV7-9 and TRBJ1-4, with D tentatively TRBD1 (5 bases). Germline V CDR1 and CDR2: SEHNR, FQNEAQ (reference sequence). The CDR3 length is 14 residues. For the CDR3, the DNA is TGTGCCAGCAGCTTAGGGGGCTTTGATAAAAAAATGTTTTTT. Its translation: CASSLGGFDKKMFF. Looking up the rest from reference TRBV7-9 and TRBJ1-4 gives the full variable domain: DTGVSQNPRHKITKRGQNVTFRCDPISEHNRLYWYRQTLGQGPEFLTYFQNEAQLEKSRLLSDRFSAERPKGSFSTLEIQRTEQGDSAMYLCASSLGGFDKKMFFGSGTQLSVL.

This clonotype was observed a few times. This chain connects TRBV4-1 to TRBJ1-1; TRBD1 agrees at 8 bases. Germline V gene sequence: CDR1 MGHRA, CDR2 YSYEKL. Germline trimming cut 0 bases from V and 4 bases from J; bases unmatched to any gene: 7. The CDR3 is made up of 16 amino acids. The CDR3 DNA is TGCGCCAGCAGCCAAGAGCCCGGACAGGGACTCACTGAAGCTTTCTTT. Amino acids: CASSQEPGQGLTEAFF.

This chain joins TRBV5-6 and TRBJ1-4, with 9 bases identical to TRBD1. Per the germline V gene, CDR1 is SGHDT and CDR2 is YYEEEE. V lost 3 bases, J lost 2 bases, and 14 bases stayed unmatched. This CDR3 has 19 residues. In DNA form, the CDR3 reads TGTGCCAGCAGCTGGTGGACAGGGGCCTATCCCGGCACTAATGAAAAACTGTTTTTT. Residues: CASSWWTGAYPGTNEKLFF.

This clonotype was seen many times. The genes are TRBV12-3 or TRBV12-4 and TRBJ2-2, with D perhaps TRBD1 (5 bases). With 6 bases removed from V and 0 bases from J, the gap between germline ends came to 8 bases. The CDR3 is made up of 14 amino acids. CDR3 loop: CASSLTANTGELFF. As DNA, the CDR3 is TGTGCCAGCAGCCTGACAGCGAACACCGGGGAGCTGTTTTTT.

This clonotype was picked up a small number of times. This chain links TRBV13 with TRBJ1-1; D is undetermined. V lost 3 bases to trimming and J lost 5 bases, with 7 bases between them. The germline V gene has CDR1 PRHDT and CDR2 FYEKMQ (reference sequence). The CDR3 loop spans 12 amino acids. In DNA form, the CDR3 reads TGTGCCAGCAGCTTCTGGGAAACTGAAGCTTTCTTT. Encoded protein: CASSFWETEAFF.

This clonotype was seen a few times. V is TRBV5-1 and J is TRBJ1-2; D gene ambiguous. Germline V gene sequence: CDR1 SGHRS, CDR2 YFSETQ. The V gene lost 1 base and the J gene lost 3 bases, with 13 bases spanning the gap. This CDR3 region has 15 residues. The CDR3 sequence: CASSLSLARYYGYTF. As DNA, the CDR3 is TGCGCCAGCAGCTTGTCCCTGGCTCGGTACTATGGCTACACCTTC.

V gene TRBV28 combines with J gene TRBJ1-5; no definite D call. V lost 5 bases and J 6 bases, leaving 14 bases between the germline ends. Germline loops: CDR1 MDHEN, CDR2 SYDVKM. CDR3 size: 14 residues. CDR3 protein: CASSLWSPSQPQHF. The CDR3 DNA reads TGTGCCAGCAGTCTCTGGAGCCCTAGTCAGCCCCAGCATTTT.

In this sample, this clonotype turned up many times. The rearrangement links TRBV9 to TRBJ2-3; D is ambiguous. Germline CDR1 and CDR2: SGDLS and YYNGEE. The CDR3 spans 13 residues. V lost 0 bases and J 2 bases, leaving 4 bases between the germline ends. The CDR3 DNA is TGTGCCAGCAGCGTAGTCGTCACAGATACGCAGTATTTT. Its translation is CASSVVVTDTQYF.

This sequence joins TRBV6-2 or TRBV6-3 and TRBJ2-7; tentative D call: TRBD2 (5 bases). This CDR3 is built from 16 residues. Germline assignment: CDR1 MNHEY and CDR2 SVGEGT. The V end lost 6 bases, the J end lost 7 bases, and 25 bases lay between the germline ends. As DNA, the CDR3 is TGTGCCAGCAGACCCCTCCGTGGACTCACGCCCCGGGAGCAGTACTTC. Its protein is CASRPLRGLTPREQYF.